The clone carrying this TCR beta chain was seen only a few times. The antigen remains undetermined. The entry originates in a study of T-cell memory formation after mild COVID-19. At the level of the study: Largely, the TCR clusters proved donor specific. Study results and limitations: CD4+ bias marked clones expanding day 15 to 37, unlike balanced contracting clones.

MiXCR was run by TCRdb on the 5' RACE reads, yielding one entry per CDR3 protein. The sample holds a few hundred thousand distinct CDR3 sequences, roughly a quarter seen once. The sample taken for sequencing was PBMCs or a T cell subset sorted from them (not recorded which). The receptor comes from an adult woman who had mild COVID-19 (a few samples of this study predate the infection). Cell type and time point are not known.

CDR3 in DNA: TGTGCCAGCAGTAAACCGGGACAGGCCACCTACGAGCAGTACTTC. The encoded protein is CASSKPGQATYEQYF. V gene TRBV6-5 combines with J gene TRBJ2-7, with 8 positions matching TRBD1. Looked up from germline, CDR1 is MNHEY and CDR2 is SVGAGI. The CDR3 spans 15 residues. The trim removed 5 bases at V and 2 bases at J, leaving 8 bases unmatched.